The sequence of this T cell receptor beta chain was determined in a study of blood T cell repertoires in COVID-19. Study-level background: COVID-19 samples collected from the United States, Italy and Spain covered acute and convalescent phases. In each case, the material was cDNA or gDNA derived from T cells, B-cell-depleted T cells, or PBMCs.

Per the original data handling: Estimation of nucleated cell counts relied on the amplification of reference gene primers. The table came from immunoSEQ multiplex PCR; TCRdb's copy has only in-frame clones and leaves some out. The DNA was the basis for D and trimming; V, J and clone size are from that table. The sample has around 60,000 clones; 80% to 95% are singletons. V shed 6 bases, J shed 3 bases, and the junction held 10 bases outside the gene matches. CDR3 length: 15 residues. Germline values: CDR1 KGHSH, CDR2 LQKENI. The TCR was taken from a woman at least 80 years old with active COVID-19. What was sequenced was peripheral blood. The chain is built from TRBV18 and TRBJ1-1, with 7 bases fitting TRBD1. The CDR3 reads CASSSSGGSYTEAFF. The CDR3 DNA follows: TGTGCCAGCTCGTCCTCAGGGGGTTCGTACACTGAAGCTTTCTTT. Full variable domain (remainder filled in from reference TRBV18 and TRBJ1-1): NAGVMQNPRHLVRRRGQEARLRCSPMKGHSHVYWYRQLPEEGLKFMVYLQKENIIDESGMPKERFSAEFPKEGPSILRIQQVVRGDSAAYFCASSSSGGSYTEAFFGQGTRLTVV.